The following is a T cell receptor beta chain sequence with its context. This sample stems from a study of blood T cell repertoires in COVID-19. Study-level information: The United States, Italy and Spain provided the acute and convalescent COVID-19 samples.

The CDR3 has 15 residues. V was pared by 0 bases and J by 2 bases, with 12 bases between. Germline V lookup: CDR1 SGHNT, CDR2 YYREEE (reference sequence). Patients of the Seattle cohort, enrolled during active infection, were followed longitudinally. Original analysis: Estimation of nucleated cell counts relied on the amplification of reference gene primers. Sequencing was performed with immunoSEQ multiplex PCR; in TCRdb, only in-frame clones are kept and a portion is missing. For V, J and clone size, that table is used; D and trimming come from the DNA. The sample lists 350,000 to 400,000 clones, about 90% occurring once.

Sequenced sample: peripheral blood. The chain employs TRBV5-4 and TRBJ2-7; TRBD2 might be the D (5 bases). This clonotype was obtained from a woman in her 30s with COVID-19, enrolled during active disease. The CDR3, as DNA: TGTGCCAGCAGCTTGGGCCCGAGGGAGCCCTACGAGCAGTACGTC. This gives the protein CASSLGPREPYEQYV.